The 30 T cell receptor beta chains reported below all come from one sample, sequenced in a study of shared clonotypes between healthy human individuals. The protocol was immunoSEQ multiplex PCR, while the TCRdb copy is restricted to in-frame clones and leaves out a portion. Of under 2.5 million clones in the sample, about nine tenths are singletons; the top ten hold 0.37%. Sequenced material: naive CD4+ T cells from PBMCs. Sample subset: CD45RA+ positively selected. These TCRs come from a man aged 18-30 years in good health. Some clones in this sample may be carry-over from other donors' samples.

The chain carries TRBV4-1 and TRBJ2-1, with D maybe TRBD2 (5 bases). The germline V gene has CDR1 MGHRA and CDR2 YSYEKL. V lost 4 bases to trimming and J lost 6 bases, with 16 bases between them. The CDR3 contains 15 residues. The CDR3, as DNA: TGCGCCAGCAGCCCCGGACTTAATTGGGCCAATGAGCAGTTCTTC. The encoded protein is CASSPGLNWANEQFF.

The rearrangement links TRBV7-3 to TRBJ2-1; 10 nucleotides align to TRBD2. Germline values: CDR1 SGHTA, CDR2 FQGTGA. CDR3 length: 15 amino acids. J lost 7 bases, V lost 3 bases, and 6 bases had no gene match. The CDR3 loop is CASSFTSGIVNEQFF. CDR3 sequence (DNA): TGTGCCAGCAGCTTCACTAGCGGGATTGTAAATGAGCAGTTCTTC.

The V and J genes are TRBV28 and TRBJ1-1; TRBD1 matches 7 bases. Germline CDR1 and CDR2: MDHEN and SYDVKM. CDR3 length: 14 residues. With 6 bases clipped from V and 5 bases from J, the junction kept 9 bases outside the gene matches. Written as DNA, the CDR3 is TGTGCCAGCAGGCAATACAGGGGAGGGACTGAAGCTTTCTTT. Translating gives CASRQYRGGTEAFF.

V is TRBV2 and J is TRBJ2-6; no clear D. V was pared by 6 bases and J by 0 bases, with 6 bases between. The CDR3 totals 14 residues. CDR1 and CDR2 (germline): SNHLY, FYNNEI. The CDR3 nucleotides are TGTGCCAGCAGGGCGTCCTCTGGGGCCAACGTCCTGACTTTC. This sequence encodes CASRASSGANVLTF.

The count of this clone is one. This chain connects TRBV28 to TRBJ2-1; D ambiguous. V was shortened by 5 bases and J by 4 bases, with 18 bases between the two germline ends. The CDR3 covers 16 residues. Per germline, CDR1 MDHEN and CDR2 SYDVKM. CDR3 nucleotides: TGTGCCAGCAGTCTCGGGCTACGGCGTAGATACAATGAGCAGTTCTTC. It encodes CASSLGLRRRYNEQFF.

The chain links TRBV7-8 to TRBJ1-1; D is unclear. Germline loops: CDR1 SGHVS, CDR2 FQNEAQ. This CDR3 region has 11 residues. V lost 3 bases and J 8 bases, leaving 7 bases between the germline ends. The CDR3 region is CASSFTREAFF. The CDR3 DNA reads as TGTGCCAGCAGCTTTACTCGGGAAGCTTTCTTT. The whole variable domain, filled in from reference TRBV7-8 and TRBJ1-1, reads GAGVSQSPRYKVAKRGQDVALRCDPISGHVSLFWYQQALGQGPEFLTYFQNEAQLDKSGLPSDRFFAERPEGSVSTLKIQRTQQEDSAVYLCASSFTREAFFGQGTRLTVV.

This chain links TRBV5-1 with TRBJ2-2, with unresolved D. V lost 0 bases, J lost 0 bases, and 9 bases lay in between. The CDR3 runs to 16 residues. The germline V gene has CDR1 SGHRS and CDR2 YFSETQ. The CDR3 loop reads CASSLVPASNTGELFF. As DNA, the CDR3 is TGCGCCAGCAGCTTGGTTCCGGCTTCGAACACCGGGGAGCTGTTTTTT. Complete variable domain (other parts from reference TRBV5-1 and TRBJ2-2): KAGVTQTPRYLIKTRGQQVTLSCSPISGHRSVSWYQQTPGQGLQFLFEYFSETQRNKGNFPGRFSGRQFSNSRSEMNVSTLELGDSALYLCASSLVPASNTGELFFGEGSRLTVL.

V gene TRBV5-1 combines with J gene TRBJ1-1; the match to TRBD1 covers 9 bases. The CDR3 has 14 residues. The ends lost 4 bases at V and 4 bases at J; junction bases unmatched: 5. Germline loops: CDR1 SGHRS, CDR2 YFSETQ. The CDR3 spells CASSPTGGSTEAFF. CDR3 coding DNA: TGCGCCAGCAGCCCAACAGGGGGCAGCACTGAAGCTTTCTTT.

This chain connects TRBV9 to TRBJ1-2; TRBD1 matches 7 bases. CDR3 size: 14 residues. The J segment lost 3 bases and the V segment lost 1 base, leaving 3 bases of the junction unmatched. Germline V CDR1 and CDR2: SGDLS, YYNGEE. In DNA, the CDR3 is TGTGCCAGCAGCGTAACCGGACAGGACTATGGCTACACCTTC. It translates to CASSVTGQDYGYTF. The full variable domain, with the rest looked up from reference TRBV9 and TRBJ1-2, is DSGVTQTPKHLITATGQRVTLRCSPRSGDLSVYWYQQSLDQGLQFLIQYYNGEERAKGNILERFSAQQFPDLHSELNLSSLELGDSALYFCASSVTGQDYGYTFGSGTRLTVV.

The chain combines TRBV5-1 with TRBJ2-5, with D tentatively TRBD2 (5 bases). The CDR3 extends over 14 amino acids. Per the germline V gene, CDR1 is SGHRS and CDR2 is YFSETQ. The V end was cut by 4 bases, the J end by 1 base, with 11 bases between. DNA for the CDR3: TGCGCCAGCAGCCGGGCCCGGGGCCAAGAGACCCAGTACTTC. This gives the protein CASSRARGQETQYF.

J is TRBJ1-5 and V is TRBV2; 10 bases are a match to TRBD1. The CDR3 loop spans 14 amino acids. The V and J ends lost 7 bases and 5 bases, in that order; junction bases with no gene match: 5. The germline gives CDR1 SNHLY, CDR2 FYNNEI. CDR3 residues: CASTQGQGHQPQHF. As DNA, the CDR3 is TGTGCCAGCACGCAGGGACAGGGGCATCAGCCCCAGCATTTT.

Worth noting for this clone: The sample holds other DNA sequences that translate to the same CDR3. CDR3 sequence (DNA): TGTGCCAGCAGCCGCGACAGAGGTCGAGAGACCCAGTACTTC. This codes for CASSRDRGRETQYF. This chain joins TRBV7-2 and TRBJ2-5; weak D call: TRBD1 (5 bases). CDR1 is SGHTA, CDR2 FQGNSA, per germline. The CDR3 is made up of 14 amino acids. V dropped 5 bases and J dropped 4 bases, with 14 bases sitting between them.

The chain employs TRBV6-1 and TRBJ1-5, with D unclear. Per the germline V gene, CDR1 is MNHNS and CDR2 is SASEGT. The CDR3 is 13 residues long. V lost 4 bases and J lost 6, with 10 bases in between. CDR3 bases: TGTGCCAGCAGTGTTACAATTGGTCAGCCCCAGCATTTT. Translating gives CASSVTIGQPQHF.

The chain combines TRBV19 with TRBJ1-5, with 7 bases lining up with TRBD1. Germline values: CDR1 LNHDA, CDR2 SQIVND (reference sequence). The CDR3 is made up of 14 amino acids. V dropped 6 bases and J dropped 8; count of bases not matched to a gene: 10. The chain's CDR3 is CASRPQGGPKPQHF. The CDR3 bases are TGTGCCAGTAGACCCCAGGGGGGACCCAAGCCCCAGCATTTT.

V usage is TRBV5-5 and J usage is TRBJ1-5; 9 positions agree with TRBD1. Germline V gives CDR1 SGHKS, CDR2 YYEKEE (reference sequence). The V segment lost 0 bases and the J segment 3 bases; nucleotides outside the gene matches: 1. CDR3 length: 15 residues. For the CDR3, the DNA is TGTGCCAGCAGCTTGGGGACAGGGGTCAATCAGCCCCAGCATTTT. This gives the protein CASSLGTGVNQPQHF. Looking up the rest from reference TRBV5-5 and TRBJ1-5 gives the full variable domain: DAGVTQSPTHLIKTRGQQVTLRCSPISGHKSVSWYQQVLGQGPQFIFQYYEKEERGRGNFPDRFSARQFPNYSSELNVNALLLGDSALYLCASSLGTGVNQPQHFGDGTRLSIL.

The CDR3: CASSEGGGLGQYF. DNA for the CDR3: TGTGCCAGCAGTGAAGGTGGAGGGCTCGGGCAGTACTTC. This chain links TRBV6-1 with TRBJ2-7, with a tentative D call TRBD2 (6 bases). CDR1 is MNHNS and CDR2 is SASEGT in the germline V gene. This CDR3 comprises 13 residues. V dropped 1 base and J dropped 9 bases, with 13 bases sitting between them.

The chain is built from TRBV5-4 and TRBJ1-2; 9 bases are a match to TRBD1. Trimming cost V 3 bases and J 3 bases; bases outside gene matches: 9. The germline V gene encodes CDR1 SGHNT and CDR2 YYREEE (reference sequence). The CDR3 is made up of 16 amino acids. CDR3 bases: TGTGCCAGCAGCTCCGCGGGACAGGGAAGAGACTATGGCTACACCTTC. Its translation is CASSSAGQGRDYGYTF.

J is TRBJ2-2 and V is TRBV19, with a possible D match to TRBD1 (7 bases). In germline, CDR1 is LNHDA, CDR2 SQIVND (reference sequence). CDR3 size: 14 residues. The V and J ends lost 5 bases and 4 bases respectively, with 11 bases between them. The CDR3 here is CASSGTAGTGELFF. The DNA of the CDR3 is TGTGCCAGTAGTGGGACAGCGGGCACCGGGGAGCTGTTTTTT.

With respect to this clone: The same CDR3 is also encoded by other DNA sequences in this sample. This chain links TRBV30 with TRBJ2-3; tentatively, D is TRBD2 (6 bases). CDR3 length: 12 residues. Germline CDR1 reads GTSNPN; CDR2 reads SVGIG (reference sequence). V was clipped by 0 bases and J by 6 bases, with 7 bases between them. The CDR3 is CAWSVRGDTQYF. The CDR3 DNA reads TGTGCCTGGAGTGTACGGGGGGATACGCAGTATTTT.

This sequence joins TRBV20-1 and TRBJ1-1; D remains ambiguous. This CDR3 region has 11 residues. V lost 2 bases and J lost 6, with 7 bases in between. CDR1 and CDR2 (germline): DFQATT, SNEGSKA (reference sequence). CDR3 coding DNA: TGCAGTGCTAGACCCGGGGCTGAAGCTTTCTTT. This sequence encodes CSARPGAEAFF.

The chain joins TRBV2 to TRBJ2-7; D unresolved. Trimming cost V 6 bases and J 6 bases, with 9 bases left between them. CDR3 length: 11 amino acids. Germline CDR1 and CDR2: SNHLY and FYNNEI. The CDR3 reads CASSPQGEQYF. The CDR3 DNA follows: TGTGCCAGCAGCCCCCAAGGCGAGCAGTACTTC. Using reference TRBV2 and TRBJ2-7 for the parts outside the CDR3, the full variable domain is EPEVTQTPSHQVTQMGQEVILRCVPISNHLYFYWYRQILGQKVEFLVSFYNNEISEKSEIFDDQFSVERPDGSNFTLKIRSTKLEDSAMYFCASSPQGEQYFGPGTRLTVT.

V and J are TRBV5-6 and TRBJ2-7, with 8 bases that match TRBD1. V lost 4 bases and J lost 5; bases outside the gene matches: 11. CDR1 is SGHDT and CDR2 is YYEEEE in the germline V gene. The CDR3 runs to 15 residues. CDR3 region: CASSLARTGFNEQYF. The CDR3 nucleotides are TGTGCCAGCAGCCTGGCCCGGACAGGGTTTAACGAGCAGTACTTC. Drawing the rest from reference TRBV5-6 and TRBJ2-7, the complete variable domain is DAGVTQSPTHLIKTRGQQVTLRCSPKSGHDTVSWYQQALGQGPQFIFQYYEEEERQRGNFPDRFSGHQFPNYSSELNVNALLLGDSALYLCASSLARTGFNEQYFGPGTRLTVT.

The CDR3 loop is CASSIAHTGELFF. CDR3 in DNA: TGTGCCAGTAGTATAGCTCACACCGGGGAGCTGTTTTTT. The chain joins TRBV19 to TRBJ2-2; D ambiguous. Trimming shortened V by 1 base and J by 3 bases, and 3 bases separated the two germline ends. Germline V CDR1 and CDR2: LNHDA, SQIVND (reference sequence). This CDR3 has 13 residues.

The chain carries TRBV5-6 and TRBJ1-4; possible D gene TRBD1, 5 bases. This CDR3 spans 15 amino acids. Germline values: CDR1 SGHDT, CDR2 YYEEEE. V lost 1 base to trimming and J lost 7 bases, with 14 bases between them. The CDR3 DNA sequence: TGTGCCAGCAGCTTGTATTGGGGCGGAGGTGAAAAACTGTTTTTT. It encodes CASSLYWGGGEKLFF. The full variable domain, completed using reference TRBV5-6 and TRBJ1-4, is DAGVTQSPTHLIKTRGQQVTLRCSPKSGHDTVSWYQQALGQGPQFIFQYYEEEERQRGNFPDRFSGHQFPNYSSELNVNALLLGDSALYLCASSLYWGGGEKLFFGSGTQLSVL.

CDR3 DNA sequence: TGTGCCATCAGTGACGTCCTCCTAGCGGGAGATGTGACAGATACGCAGTATTTT. It translates to CAISDVLLAGDVTDTQYF. This rearrangement joins TRBV10-3 to TRBJ2-3; 10 positions match TRBD2. CDR3 length: 18 residues. Germline V lookup: CDR1 ENHRY, CDR2 SYGVKD. The J segment lost 3 bases and the V segment lost 3 bases, leaving 12 bases of the junction unmatched.

This clone was recorded a few times. Additional DNA sequences in this sample encode the identical CDR3. The V and J genes are TRBV2 and TRBJ1-2; no reliable D call. Germline V gene data show CDR1 as SNHLY and CDR2 as FYNNEI. This CDR3 spans 10 amino acids. V was pared by 6 bases and J by 3 bases, with 2 bases between. CDR3 protein: CASRDYGYTF. The CDR3 DNA is TGTGCCAGCAGGGACTATGGCTACACCTTC. The full variable domain, in which reference TRBV2 and TRBJ1-2 provide the parts outside the CDR3, is EPEVTQTPSHQVTQMGQEVILRCVPISNHLYFYWYRQILGQKVEFLVSFYNNEISEKSEIFDDQFSVERPDGSNFTLKIRSTKLEDSAMYFCASRDYGYTFGSGTRLTVV.

This chain links TRBV4-1 with TRBJ2-3; D may be TRBD1 (6 bases). The germline V gene encodes CDR1 MGHRA and CDR2 YSYEKL. This CDR3 is 15 amino acids long. The V and J ends lost 3 bases and 3 bases respectively, with 13 bases between them. Here the CDR3 reads CASSQQGSKTDTQYF. Written as DNA, the CDR3 is TGCGCCAGCAGCCAGCAGGGGTCAAAAACAGATACGCAGTATTTT.

V is TRBV2 and J is TRBJ1-4; possible D gene TRBD1, 5 bases. Germline loops: CDR1 SNHLY, CDR2 FYNNEI. The germline V and J ends were trimmed by 7 bases and 4 bases, with 10 bases remaining between them. The CDR3 covers 13 residues. The CDR3 region has the DNA TGTGCCAGCAAACGGGACTTTAATGAAAAACTGTTTTTT. Residues: CASKRDFNEKLFF.

This clone was seen a single time. This chain connects TRBV7-3 to TRBJ1-2; 7 nucleotides align to TRBD1. Trimming at V came to 1 base and at J to 0 bases, leaving 2 bases not matched to a gene. This CDR3 is built from 15 residues. CDR1 and CDR2 (germline): SGHTA, FQGTGA. The CDR3 loop is CASSLRQGTNYGYTF. CDR3 coding DNA: TGTGCCAGCAGCTTAAGACAGGGCACTAACTATGGCTACACCTTC. Full variable domain (rest looked up from reference TRBV7-3 and TRBJ1-2): GAGVSQTPSNKVTEKGKYVELRCDPISGHTALYWYRQSLGQGPEFLIYFQGTGAADDSGLPNDRFFAVRPEGSVSTLKIQRTERGDSAVYLCASSLRQGTNYGYTFGSGTRLTVV.

The rearrangement uses TRBV7-2 and TRBJ2-4, with a weak D call TRBD2 (6 bases). This CDR3 is built from 14 residues. CDR1 is SGHTA and CDR2 is FQGNSA in the germline V gene. Trimming pared 5 bases from V and 5 bases from J, leaving 13 bases between. CDR3 nucleotide sequence: TGTGCCAGCAGCCCGAGGCGGGGAGAAAACATTCAGTACTTC. Amino acids: CASSPRRGENIQYF.